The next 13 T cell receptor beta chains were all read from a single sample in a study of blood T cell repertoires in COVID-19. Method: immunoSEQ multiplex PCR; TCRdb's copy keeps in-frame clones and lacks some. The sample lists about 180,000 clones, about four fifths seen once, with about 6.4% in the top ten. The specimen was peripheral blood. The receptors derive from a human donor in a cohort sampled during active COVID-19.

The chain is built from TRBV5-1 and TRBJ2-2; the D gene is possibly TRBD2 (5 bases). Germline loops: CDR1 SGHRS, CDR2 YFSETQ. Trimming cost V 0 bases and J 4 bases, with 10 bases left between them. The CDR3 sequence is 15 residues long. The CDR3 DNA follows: TGCGCCAGCAGCTTGGGGGAGCAAGGCACCGGGGAGCTGTTTTTT. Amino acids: CASSLGEQGTGELFF.

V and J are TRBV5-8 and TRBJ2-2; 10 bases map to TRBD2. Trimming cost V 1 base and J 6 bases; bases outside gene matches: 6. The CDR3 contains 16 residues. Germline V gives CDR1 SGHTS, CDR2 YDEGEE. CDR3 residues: CASSLYSGGASGELFF. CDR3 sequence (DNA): TGTGCCAGCAGCTTGTACAGCGGGGGGGCGTCCGGGGAGCTGTTTTTT.

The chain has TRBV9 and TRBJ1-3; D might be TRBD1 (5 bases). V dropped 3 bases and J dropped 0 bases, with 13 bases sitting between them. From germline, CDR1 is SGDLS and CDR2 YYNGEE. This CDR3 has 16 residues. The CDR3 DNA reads TGTGCCAGCAGCGGGGGCAGCAACCTCTCTGGAAACACCATATATTTT. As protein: CASSGGSNLSGNTIYF.

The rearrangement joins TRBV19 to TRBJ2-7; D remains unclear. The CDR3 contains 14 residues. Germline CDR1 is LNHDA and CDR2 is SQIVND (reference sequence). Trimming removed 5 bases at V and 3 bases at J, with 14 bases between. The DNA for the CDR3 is TGTGCCAGTAGTCCAACCAGGCCGAGCTACGAGCAGTACTTC. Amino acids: CASSPTRPSYEQYF. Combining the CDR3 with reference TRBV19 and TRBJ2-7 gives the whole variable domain DGGITQSPKYLFRKEGQNVTLSCEQNLNHDAMYWYRQDPGQGLRLIYYSQIVNDFQKGDIAEGYSVSREKKESFPLTVTSAQKNPTAFYLCASSPTRPSYEQYFGPGTRLTVT.

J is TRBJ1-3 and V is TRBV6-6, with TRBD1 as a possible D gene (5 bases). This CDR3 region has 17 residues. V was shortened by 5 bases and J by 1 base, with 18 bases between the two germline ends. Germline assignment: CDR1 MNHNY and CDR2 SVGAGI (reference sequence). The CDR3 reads CASSPPSWGESGNTIYF. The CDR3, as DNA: TGTGCCAGCAGTCCTCCCTCATGGGGGGAGTCTGGAAACACCATATATTTT.

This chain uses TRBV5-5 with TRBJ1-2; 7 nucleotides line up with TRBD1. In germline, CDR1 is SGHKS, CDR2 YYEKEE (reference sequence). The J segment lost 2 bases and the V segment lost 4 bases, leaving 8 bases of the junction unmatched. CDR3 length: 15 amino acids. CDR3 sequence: CASSRVQGGNYGYTF. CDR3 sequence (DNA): TGTGCCAGCAGCCGTGTACAAGGGGGCAACTATGGCTACACCTTC.

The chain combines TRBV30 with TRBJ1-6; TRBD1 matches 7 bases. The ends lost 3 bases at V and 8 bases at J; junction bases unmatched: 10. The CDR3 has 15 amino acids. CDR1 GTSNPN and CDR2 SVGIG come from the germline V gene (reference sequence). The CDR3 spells CAWRVRGGGHSPLHF. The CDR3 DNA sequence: TGTGCCTGGAGGGTGAGAGGGGGCGGTCATTCACCCCTCCACTTT.

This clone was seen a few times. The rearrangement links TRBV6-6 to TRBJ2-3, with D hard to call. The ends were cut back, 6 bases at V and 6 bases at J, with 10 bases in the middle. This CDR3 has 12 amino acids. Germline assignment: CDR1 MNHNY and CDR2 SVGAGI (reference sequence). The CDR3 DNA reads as TGTGCCAGCAGCCTTGACTCGGATACGCAGTATTTT. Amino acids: CASSLDSDTQYF.

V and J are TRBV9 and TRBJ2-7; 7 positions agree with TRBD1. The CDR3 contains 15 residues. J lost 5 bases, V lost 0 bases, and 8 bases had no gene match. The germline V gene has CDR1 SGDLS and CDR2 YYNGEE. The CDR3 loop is CASSVAEGQLDEQYF. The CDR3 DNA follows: TGTGCCAGCAGCGTAGCTGAGGGACAGTTAGACGAGCAGTACTTC.

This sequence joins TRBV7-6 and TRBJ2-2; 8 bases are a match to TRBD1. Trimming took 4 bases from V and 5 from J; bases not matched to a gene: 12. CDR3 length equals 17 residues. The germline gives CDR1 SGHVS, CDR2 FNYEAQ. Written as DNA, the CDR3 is TGTGCCAGCAGCTCTCAACGCGGACAGGGTAGTACCGGGGAGCTGTTTTTT. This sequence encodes CASSSQRGQGSTGELFF.

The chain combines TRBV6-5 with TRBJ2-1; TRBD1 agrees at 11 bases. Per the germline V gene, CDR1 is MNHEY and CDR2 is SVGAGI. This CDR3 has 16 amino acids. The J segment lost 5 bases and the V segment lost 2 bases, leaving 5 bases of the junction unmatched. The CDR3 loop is CASSYVRGQGDNEQFF. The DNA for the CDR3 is TGTGCCAGCAGTTACGTACGGGGACAGGGGGACAATGAGCAGTTCTTC.

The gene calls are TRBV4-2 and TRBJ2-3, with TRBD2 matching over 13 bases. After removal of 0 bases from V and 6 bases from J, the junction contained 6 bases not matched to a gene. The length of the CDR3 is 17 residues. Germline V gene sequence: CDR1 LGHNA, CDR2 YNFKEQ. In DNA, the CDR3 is TGTGCCAGCAGCCAAGAATCGACTAGCGGGGGGACGGATACGCAGTATTTT. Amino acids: CASSQESTSGGTDTQYF.

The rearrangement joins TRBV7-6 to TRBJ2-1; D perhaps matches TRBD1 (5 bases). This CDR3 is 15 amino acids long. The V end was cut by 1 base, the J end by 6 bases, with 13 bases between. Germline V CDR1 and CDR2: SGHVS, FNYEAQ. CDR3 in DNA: TGTGCCAGCAGCTTAGGCAGGGCCGGAACCAATGAGCAGTTCTTC. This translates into CASSLGRAGTNEQFF.